A selection of T cell receptor beta chains follows, all from one sample in a study of blood T cell repertoires in COVID-19. The method was immunoSEQ multiplex PCR; TCRdb's version includes in-frame clones alone and lacks a portion of them. This table holds a few hundred thousand clones, roughly 85% found once. Sequences were obtained from peripheral blood. The receptors here all came from a young woman with acute or convalescent COVID-19. CDR3s include the opening cysteine and the closing phenylalanine or tryptophan. The order of the fields is D gene, V gene, CDR3 length, clone size, J gene, CDR3 protein, CDR3 DNA. D genes are given only for firm matches. Clone sizes are given selectively: once, few, many, or a class where the clone is expanded.

d_gene: NA
v_gene: TRBV28
len: 15
abundance: many
j_gene: TRBJ1-5
CDR3aa: CASSGRIRSHQPQHF
CDR3nt: TGTGCCAGCAGTGGGAGAATTCGGTCTCATCAGCCCCAGCATTTT

d_gene: NA
v_gene: TRBV4-2
len: 16
abundance: NA
j_gene: TRBJ1-1
CDR3aa: CASSQGYKGMNTEAFF
CDR3nt: TGTGCCAGCAGCCAGGGATACAAGGGGATGAACACTGAAGCTTTCTTT

d_gene: NA
v_gene: TRBV7-8
len: 14
abundance: NA
j_gene: TRBJ1-1
CDR3aa: CASSSDSGITEAFF
CDR3nt: TGTGCCAGCAGCTCGGACAGCGGGATCACTGAAGCTTTCTTT

d_gene: TRBD1
v_gene: TRBV18
len: 14
abundance: NA
j_gene: TRBJ1-2
CDR3aa: CASSKGTGSYGYTF
CDR3nt: TGTGCCAGCTCAAAAGGGACAGGGAGCTATGGCTACACCTTC

d_gene: TRBD1
v_gene: TRBV14
len: 12
abundance: once
j_gene: TRBJ2-1
CDR3aa: CASWTGSGEQFF
CDR3nt: TGTGCCAGCTGGACAGGGTCGGGTGAGCAGTTCTTC

d_gene: TRBD2
v_gene: TRBV5-1
len: 14
abundance: NA
j_gene: TRBJ2-5
CDR3aa: CASSPGGTQETQYF
CDR3nt: TGCGCCAGCTCCCCGGGGGGGACACAAGAGACCCAGTACTTC

d_gene: TRBD2
v_gene: TRBV2
len: 15
abundance: NA
j_gene: TRBJ2-3
CDR3aa: CASSVTSGTIDTQYF
CDR3nt: TGTGCCAGCAGTGTCACTAGCGGGACGATAGATACGCAGTATTTT

d_gene: NA
v_gene: TRBV3-1/TRBV3-2
len: 16
abundance: NA
j_gene: TRBJ2-2
CDR3aa: CASSPVPGSGTGELFF
CDR3nt: TGTGCCAGCAGCCCCGTACCAGGGTCGGGCACCGGGGAGCTGTTTTTT

d_gene: TRBD1
v_gene: TRBV4-2
len: 15
abundance: NA
j_gene: TRBJ1-2
CDR3aa: CASSQRQQGTDGYTF
CDR3nt: TGTGCCAGCAGCCAGCGCCAACAGGGGACTGATGGCTACACCTTC

d_gene: NA
v_gene: TRBV19
len: 14
abundance: NA
j_gene: TRBJ1-6
CDR3aa: CASSIDLLASPLHF
CDR3nt: TGTGCCAGTAGTATAGATCTGCTAGCTTCACCCCTCCATTTT

d_gene: NA
v_gene: TRBV6-5
len: 12
abundance: NA
j_gene: TRBJ2-1
CDR3aa: CAAMGGRDEQFF
CDR3nt: TGTGCCGCGATGGGGGGTCGGGATGAGCAGTTCTTC

d_gene: NA
v_gene: TRBV5-1
len: 14
abundance: NA
j_gene: TRBJ1-6
CDR3aa: CASSLGHPNSPLHF
CDR3nt: TGCGCCAGCAGCTTGGGACACCCCAATTCACCCCTCCACTTT

d_gene: NA
v_gene: TRBV12-3/TRBV12-4
len: 13
abundance: NA
j_gene: TRBJ2-1
CDR3aa: CASLGTDTREQFF
CDR3nt: TGTGCCAGCTTAGGGACTGACACCCGTGAGCAGTTCTTC

d_gene: TRBD1
v_gene: TRBV7-8
len: 15
abundance: NA
j_gene: TRBJ1-1
CDR3aa: CASSLGATGGTEAFF
CDR3nt: TGTGCCAGCAGCTTAGGCGCGACAGGGGGCACTGAAGCTTTCTTT

d_gene: NA
v_gene: TRBV20-1
len: 15
abundance: NA
j_gene: TRBJ2-7
CDR3aa: CSASPSLAYSYEQYF
CDR3nt: TGCAGTGCTAGTCCTTCACTAGCTTACTCCTACGAGCAGTACTTC

d_gene: NA
v_gene: TRBV30
len: 14
abundance: NA
j_gene: TRBJ2-2
CDR3aa: CAWSRTYSTGELFF
CDR3nt: TGTGCCTGGTCCCGGACATATTCCACCGGGGAGCTGTTTTTT

d_gene: NA
v_gene: TRBV19
len: 18
abundance: NA
j_gene: TRBJ1-1
CDR3aa: CASSIGFVGAALNTEAFF
CDR3nt: TGTGCCAGTAGTATAGGTTTCGTGGGGGCCGCCTTGAACACTGAAGCTTTCTTT

d_gene: NA
v_gene: TRBV12-3/TRBV12-4
len: 12
abundance: NA
j_gene: TRBJ2-7
CDR3aa: CASSTTGSTQYF
CDR3nt: TGTGCCAGCAGCACCACAGGGTCGACGCAGTACTTC

d_gene: NA
v_gene: TRBV10-1
len: 15
abundance: once
j_gene: TRBJ1-1
CDR3aa: CASSPGETGNTEAFF
CDR3nt: TGCGCCAGTAGCCCCGGAGAAACCGGGAACACTGAAGCTTTCTTT

d_gene: TRBD1
v_gene: TRBV11-2
len: 16
abundance: NA
j_gene: TRBJ2-5
CDR3aa: CASSLQGQAMGGTQYF
CDR3nt: TGTGCCAGCAGCCTACAGGGACAGGCGATGGGAGGGACCCAGTACTTC

d_gene: NA
v_gene: TRBV2
len: 15
abundance: NA
j_gene: TRBJ1-1
CDR3aa: CASRGPGGTNTEAFF
CDR3nt: TGTGCCAGCAGGGGGCCGGGGGGGACGAACACTGAAGCTTTCTTT

d_gene: TRBD1
v_gene: TRBV6-1
len: 15
abundance: NA
j_gene: TRBJ2-3
CDR3aa: CASSEGTGATDTQYF
CDR3nt: TGTGCCAGCAGTGAAGGGACAGGGGCCACAGATACGCAGTATTTT

d_gene: NA
v_gene: TRBV2
len: 14
abundance: NA
j_gene: TRBJ1-5
CDR3aa: CASNPGGAGQPQHF
CDR3nt: TGTGCCAGCAACCCGGGGGGCGCAGGTCAGCCCCAGCATTTT

d_gene: TRBD1
v_gene: TRBV19
len: 16
abundance: NA
j_gene: TRBJ1-1
CDR3aa: CASSISFGTENTEAFF
CDR3nt: TGTGCCAGTAGTATAAGCTTCGGGACAGAGAACACTGAAGCTTTCTTT

d_gene: NA
v_gene: TRBV15
len: 15
abundance: NA
j_gene: TRBJ1-1
CDR3aa: CATSRQGQKNTEAFF
CDR3nt: TGTGCCACCAGCAGACAGGGGCAGAAGAACACTGAAGCTTTCTTT

d_gene: NA
v_gene: TRBV19
len: 13
abundance: NA
j_gene: TRBJ1-1
CDR3aa: CASSRRGPGEAFF
CDR3nt: TGTGCCAGTAGTCGTCGAGGGCCGGGTGAAGCTTTCTTT

d_gene: TRBD1
v_gene: TRBV6-4
len: 13
abundance: once
j_gene: TRBJ1-2
CDR3aa: CASSDGQDYGYTF
CDR3nt: TGTGCCAGCAGTGACGGACAGGACTATGGCTACACCTTC

d_gene: NA
v_gene: TRBV5-1
len: 11
abundance: NA
j_gene: TRBJ2-7
CDR3aa: CASGLGGEQYF
CDR3nt: TGCGCCAGCGGACTAGGGGGCGAGCAGTACTTC

d_gene: NA
v_gene: TRBV7-8
len: 14
abundance: NA
j_gene: TRBJ1-2
CDR3aa: CASSLGPETYGYTF
CDR3nt: TGTGCCAGCAGCTTAGGGCCCGAAACCTATGGCTACACCTTC

d_gene: TRBD2
v_gene: TRBV14
len: 16
abundance: NA
j_gene: TRBJ2-5
CDR3aa: CASSQLLAGGQETQYF
CDR3nt: TGTGCCAGCAGCCAACTACTAGCGGGGGGGCAAGAGACCCAGTACTTC

d_gene: NA
v_gene: TRBV1
len: 21
abundance: NA
j_gene: TRBJ1-2
CDR3aa: CTSSQDLAISGNPRFFYGYTF
CDR3nt: TGCACCAGCAGCCAAGATCTGGCGATAAGCGGGAACCCTCGATTTTTCTATGGCTACACCTTC

d_gene: NA
v_gene: TRBV7-9
len: 17
abundance: NA
j_gene: TRBJ1-2
CDR3aa: CASSPGMQGPPSYGYTF
CDR3nt: TGTGCCAGCAGCCCGGGGATGCAAGGCCCGCCCTCCTATGGCTACACCTTC